The sequence of this T cell receptor (beta chain) was determined in a study of T-cell reconstitution after alpha-beta-depleted transplantation in children. V lost 0 bases, J lost 2 bases, and 7 bases lay in between. In germline, CDR1 is LNHNV, CDR2 YYDKDF (reference sequence). The CDR3 spans 14 residues. Preparation of the TCRbeta library involved a method that used unique molecular identifiers. TCRdb re-called the PCR reads through MiXCR, storing one row per CDR3 protein. The sample has some 300,000 distinct CDR3 sequences, around 9.1% seen once; the top ten hold 7% to 9.5%. This clonotype was found many times. No antigen is known for it. Study-wide results and caveats: Expanded clones from the graft, numbering several hundred, reportedly supplied alpha-beta T cells about two months after transplant. At the one-year point after transplant, T-cell counts and TCRbeta diversity were found to come mostly from T cells that had been newly produced. Several patients had high TCRbeta diversity at day 60; it came from surviving recipient T cells and thymic progenitors.

The rearrangement uses TRBV15 and TRBJ2-5; D is ambiguous. This clonotype originated in a boy under three years old with acute myeloid leukemia, due to receive a stem cell transplant. The source material was PBMCs, sampled before TCRalphabeta/CD19-depleted stem cell transplant. In DNA form, the CDR3 reads TGTGCCACCAGCAGAGAAGACGGGCAAGAGACCCAGTACTTC. Encoded protein: CATSREDGQETQYF.